Included here is one T cell receptor beta chain sequence, with context. In this sample, this clone turned up once. Its antigen has not been determined. Per-nucleotide qualities are absent, and no much larger clonotype sits a single base away. This sample is drawn from a study of shared clonotypes between healthy human individuals (TCRdb year 2020). Turning to the overall study: Three men and a couple of women, aged 18 to 49 years, made up the cohort. Different laboratories and diverse techniques were used to prepare libraries and sequence TCR repertoires, to increase sequencing depth and limit assay-specific biases. Blood TCR repertoires of four to six healthy adults were deeply sequenced to estimate repertoire size and the extent of clonotype sharing between individuals. Leukapheresis yielded between about 0.85 and 10 billion PBMCs per donor. Overall study results and their limits: Pairwise subsampling led to the expectation that sequencing depth would affect the degree of clonotype sharing among donors. Sampling was restricted to blood, and TCR repertoires in tissues likely differ from the TCR repertoires found in blood. The small number of donors limited the genetic and exposure-history diversity represented.

The donors were healthy, HIV-negative adults who had no recently reported acute infections or vaccinations. Only Caucasian adults living in Nashville, Tennessee, USA were represented among the donors. For unsorted samples, 84 million or so PBMCs were counted, and genomic DNA was extracted using the QIAamp DNA Blood Mini kit. After blood collection by leukapheresis, PBMCs were isolated using Ficoll-Histopaque density gradient centrifugation and then cryopreserved in the vapor phase of liquid nitrogen. Including the terminal cysteine and phenylalanine, the CDR3 comprises 16 residues. Only the CDR3 portion is preserved as DNA: 48 bases, with reading frame beginning at the first base. V sheds 0 bases and J sheds 0 bases, leaving 9 bases between their ends. CDR1 and CDR2 (SGHAT, FQNNGV) derive from the germline V gene. Using the deep immunoSEQ assay, multiplex PCR amplified TCR CDR3 regions from genomic DNA. Extracted genomic DNA from each cell subset was spread evenly across all wells of several immunoSEQ 96-well plates, with each plate serving as a replicate. For unsorted PBMC, 250 to 350 ng genomic DNA, equal to tens of thousands of T cell genomes, was loaded into each replicate PCR. Unsorted PBMC genomic DNA was sequenced across ten immunoSEQ deep assay plates. Purified libraries were quantified with a Qubit 3.0 fluorometer, sized on a Bioanalyzer 2100, and re-quantified with the KAPA Library Quantification kit. Every immunoSEQ 96-well plate was sequenced on a dedicated single-read 150-cycle Illumina NextSeq 550 flow cell. Turning to the authors' computational methods: The immunoSEQ output contained only junctional sequences without quality scores, so filtering could not match that applied to full-length reads. To assign V/J genes and CDR3, sequences were annotated against IMGT germline references using PyIR, a Python wrapper for IgBLAST v1.9. Any read was removed if the V/J assignment was weak (E-value above 1e-6), the CDR3 was missing, or the read contained stop codons, out-of-frame junctions, or ambiguous translated residues. V3J clonotypes were defined as sequences sharing an identical inferred V gene, J gene, and CDR3 amino acid sequence. Percentage overlap between repertoires was calculated by dividing the number of shared unique clonotypes by the size of the smaller repertoire. Repertoire richness was assessed with RTK rarefaction, the Chao1 estimator, and Recon v2.1 estimates of unobserved clonotypes. Sourced from immuneACCESS, this table was stored by TCRdb with only in-frame sequences that have V and J called. A share of the clones is absent; for the studies checked, an unresolved V gene accounts for under half, and the remainder has no known explanation. V and J calls and clone size follow that table, whereas D and trimming were derived from the DNA. This sample lists some 510,000 clones; more than 65% were detected once. Over 10% of the sample belongs to the ten largest clones.

The sequence links TRBV11-2 to TRBJ1-3; no D gene call is confident. The TCR was taken from a woman between 40 and 55 years old in good health. Some clones in this sample may be carry-over from other donors' samples. Sequences were obtained from PBMCs. The CDR3 reads as follows: CASSLDQPGSGNTIYF. The nucleotide sequence is TGTGCCAGCAGCTTAGACCAACCGGGCTCTGGAAACACCATATATTTT.